This is a list of T cell receptor beta chains from one sample in a study of metastatic and nonmetastatic thyroid tumors. TCRdb used MiXCR to call clones anew from the PCR reads. The data contain about 16,000 clones, 20% to 25% of them seen just once; the ten biggest clones take up 10% to 15%. Material: tumor tissue. Receptor source: a male donor with papillary thyroid cancer or a benign thyroid nodule (not recorded which). Some clones in this sample may be carry-over from other donors' samples. Each CDR3 is given with its conserved first and last residue. A D gene is named only where the DNA matches it firmly. Size is omitted from some rows. Given values are once, few, many or a class for expanded clones.

CDR3 protein: CASSSVTAETFNYGYTF; CDR3 DNA: TGTGCCAGCAGTTCGGTAACGGCAGAGACTTTTAACTATGGCTACACCTTC; D gene: .; clone size: .; V gene: TRBV28; J gene: TRBJ1-2
CDR3 protein: CASRPGGGGPGTGGYTF; CDR3 DNA: TGTGCCAGCAGGCCAGGGGGTGGGGGGCCCGGGACGGGAGGCTACACCTTC; D gene: TRBD1; clone size: medium-sized; V gene: TRBV28; J gene: TRBJ1-2
CDR3 protein: CASSNVQFVHTEAFF; CDR3 DNA: TGTGCCAGTAGCAACGTACAGTTTGTTCACACTGAAGCTTTCTTT; D gene: .; clone size: .; V gene: TRBV19; J gene: TRBJ1-1
CDR3 protein: CASEQVRWSYEQYF; CDR3 DNA: TGTGCCAGCGAACAGGTTCGGTGGTCCTACGAGCAGTACTTC; D gene: .; clone size: medium-sized; V gene: TRBV2; J gene: TRBJ2-7
CDR3 protein: CASIRVPEAFF; CDR3 DNA: TGTGCCAGTATAAGGGTTCCTGAAGCTTTCTTT; D gene: .; clone size: many; V gene: TRBV19; J gene: TRBJ1-1
CDR3 protein: CASSETEYEQYF; CDR3 DNA: TGTGCCAGCAGTGAGACCGAGTACGAGCAGTACTTC; D gene: .; clone size: .; V gene: TRBV6-1; J gene: TRBJ2-7
CDR3 protein: CASSRTGVYNSPLHF; CDR3 DNA: TGTGCCAGCAGCCGGACAGGGGTCTATAATTCACCCCTCCACTTT; D gene: TRBD1; clone size: many; V gene: TRBV5-5; J gene: TRBJ1-6
CDR3 protein: CASSGAPTVVAYPQHF; CDR3 DNA: TGTGCCAGCAGTGGGGCCCCTACAGTCGTCGCATATCCCCAGCATTTT; D gene: .; clone size: few; V gene: TRBV6-1; J gene: TRBJ1-5
CDR3 protein: CATSRATESPLHF; CDR3 DNA: TGTGCCACCAGCAGAGCGACGGAATCACCCCTCCACTTT; D gene: .; clone size: many; V gene: TRBV15; J gene: TRBJ1-6
CDR3 protein: CASSSDGGIEQFF; CDR3 DNA: TGTGCCAGCAGCTCCGATGGCGGGATCGAGCAGTTCTTC; D gene: .; clone size: .; V gene: TRBV7-8; J gene: TRBJ2-1
CDR3 protein: CAWRLVDERYF; CDR3 DNA: TGTGCCTGGAGGTTGGTGGACGAGCGGTACTTC; D gene: .; clone size: .; V gene: TRBV30; J gene: TRBJ2-7
CDR3 protein: CASSFSGTYGYTF; CDR3 DNA: TGTGCCAGCAGTTTTTCCGGGACCTATGGCTACACCTTC; D gene: .; clone size: medium-sized; V gene: TRBV27; J gene: TRBJ1-2
CDR3 protein: CASSFSAGGPPGYEQYF; CDR3 DNA: TGTGCCAGCAGCTTTTCCGCGGGAGGGCCCCCGGGGTACGAGCAGTACTTC; D gene: TRBD2; clone size: .; V gene: TRBV5-4; J gene: TRBJ2-7
CDR3 protein: CASSYGQQGYGYTF; CDR3 DNA: TGTGCCAGCAGTTACGGACAGCAGGGCTATGGCTACACCTTC; D gene: .; clone size: few; V gene: TRBV6-5; J gene: TRBJ1-2
CDR3 protein: CSARGNVSGNTIYF; CDR3 DNA: TGCAGTGCTAGGGGGAACGTCTCTGGAAACACCATATATTTT; D gene: .; clone size: .; V gene: TRBV20-1; J gene: TRBJ1-3
CDR3 protein: CAGNPGGREAGYTF; CDR3 DNA: TGTGCCGGTAACCCTGGGGGCAGGGAGGCTGGCTACACCTTC; D gene: .; clone size: few; V gene: TRBV19; J gene: TRBJ1-2
CDR3 protein: CASSLLKAGSGGETQYF; CDR3 DNA: TGTGCCAGCAGCTTATTAAAAGCGGGGTCAGGGGGAGAGACCCAGTACTTC; D gene: .; clone size: many; V gene: TRBV7-9; J gene: TRBJ2-5
CDR3 protein: CASIALDSSVF; CDR3 DNA: TGTGCCAGCATTGCCCTGGACAGCTCGGTCTTC; D gene: .; clone size: few; V gene: TRBV6-1; J gene: TRBJ2-1
CDR3 protein: CSANYYQSYGQFF; CDR3 DNA: TGCAGTGCTAACTACTACCAGTCGTATGGGCAGTTCTTC; D gene: .; clone size: .; V gene: TRBV20-1; J gene: TRBJ2-1
CDR3 protein: CSAPLGLANEKLFF; CDR3 DNA: TGCAGTGCTCCGCTCGGATTAGCTAATGAAAAACTGTTTTTT; D gene: .; clone size: many; V gene: TRBV20-1; J gene: TRBJ1-4
CDR3 protein: CSAQGLSYEQYF; CDR3 DNA: TGCAGTGCTCAGGGCCTTAGCTACGAGCAGTACTTC; D gene: .; clone size: .; V gene: TRBV20-1; J gene: TRBJ2-7
CDR3 protein: CASSLTPDTQYF; CDR3 DNA: TGTGCCAGCAGCTTGACTCCAGATACGCAGTATTTT; D gene: .; clone size: medium-sized; V gene: TRBV11-3; J gene: TRBJ2-3
CDR3 protein: CASSFGAGDRGIAFF; CDR3 DNA: TGCGCCAGCAGCTTTGGGGCCGGGGACAGGGGAATTGCTTTCTTT; D gene: TRBD1; clone size: many; V gene: TRBV5-1; J gene: TRBJ1-1
CDR3 protein: CASSSYRDRASYEQYF; CDR3 DNA: TGCGCCAGCAGCTCATACCGGGACAGGGCCTCCTACGAGCAGTACTTC; D gene: TRBD1; clone size: many; V gene: TRBV5-1; J gene: TRBJ2-7
CDR3 protein: CSASFGDIQYF; CDR3 DNA: TGCAGTGCTAGCTTTGGGGACATTCAGTACTTC; D gene: .; clone size: many; V gene: TRBV20-1; J gene: TRBJ2-4
CDR3 protein: CASSQGIANPGNTIYF; CDR3 DNA: TGTGCCAGCAGCCAAGGCATAGCGAATCCTGGAAACACCATATATTTT; D gene: .; clone size: .; V gene: TRBV14; J gene: TRBJ1-3
CDR3 protein: CASSSTSSNTGELFF; CDR3 DNA: TGTGCCAGCAGCTCGACAAGTTCGAACACCGGGGAGCTGTTTTTT; D gene: .; clone size: .; V gene: TRBV7-9; J gene: TRBJ2-2
CDR3 protein: CASSLVSGAGEQFF; CDR3 DNA: TGTGCCAGCAGCTTAGTGTCAGGGGCCGGTGAGCAGTTCTTC; D gene: .; clone size: .; V gene: TRBV11-1; J gene: TRBJ2-1
CDR3 protein: CATGDFGFEDTQYF; CDR3 DNA: TGTGCCACCGGTGATTTTGGTTTTGAAGATACGCAGTATTTT; D gene: .; clone size: .; V gene: TRBV24-1; J gene: TRBJ2-3